Here is one TCR beta chain with its context. Its antigen is unidentified. This specimen comes from a study of glioma-infiltrating T cells. Study results and caveats: Above-expected tissue-blood divergence occurred in all gliomas, most in low-grade ones. Tissue and blood shared very few CDR3 sequences.

Using RNA template, CDR3s of TCR alpha and beta were amplified with iRepertoire arm-PCR. Input was roughly 95-450 ng of tissue mRNA or PBMC total RNA. Using its own MiXCR run on the multiplex PCR reads, TCRdb lists one record per CDR3 protein. The sample holds 1,500 to 2,000 distinct CDR3 sequences, approximately 30% seen once. Germline V lookup: CDR1 GTSNPN, CDR2 SVGIG (reference sequence). Trimming took 1 base from V and 4 from J, leaving 14 bases between them. The CDR3 is made up of 15 amino acids. What was sequenced was glioma tissue, nonneoplastic brain tissue, or PBMCs (not recorded which). This rearrangement joins TRBV30 to TRBJ2-1; TRBD2 is a possible D gene (6 bases). The receptor's source is a human donor with low-grade glioma or glioblastoma, undergoing nonglioma brain surgery, or in good health (not recorded which). As DNA, the CDR3 is TGTGCCTGGAGTGCGTGGCGGGGTCGTTACAATGAGCAGTTCTTC. Translated, it gives CAWSAWRGRYNEQFF.